Listed here are 8 T cell receptor beta chains from one sample, sequenced in a study of cytomegalovirus exposure and HLA in healthy donors. Primers: 60 Vbeta forward and 13 Jbeta reverse. The assay was immunoSEQ multiplex PCR, and TCRdb's table has in-frame clones only and misses some. The top ten hold more than 1.3% of the sample, which has 150,000 to 200,000 clones, more than 75% seen once. The sequencing input was PBMCs. Every receptor here comes from a male donor in good health and CMV-seronegative.

The chain couples TRBV27 to TRBJ1-1; D is possibly TRBD1 (6 bases). There are 17 residues in the CDR3. Germline V gene data show CDR1 as MNHEY and CDR2 as SMNVEV (reference sequence). The V end lost 7 bases, the J end lost 0 bases, and 21 bases lay between the germline ends. In nucleotides, the CDR3 is TGTGCCAGCACCCCGGGGGGGGCTGGGGGCATGAACACTGAAGCTTTCTTT. It encodes CASTPGGAGGMNTEAFF.

This clone was seen a few times. This sequence joins TRBV23-1 and TRBJ2-5, with D maybe TRBD1 (6 bases). TRBV23-1 is known as an ORF, though its function is uncertain. CDR3 size: 19 residues. The ends were cut back, 0 bases at V and 4 bases at J, with 24 bases in the middle. DNA of the CDR3: TGCGCCAGCAGTCAATCGCGAATGGCAGGGGTCTGGGTCAGAGAGACCCAGTACTTC. This gives the protein CASSQSRMAGVWVRETQYF.

The V gene is TRBV13, the J gene TRBJ1-5; 8 bases align to TRBD1. CDR3 length: 17 amino acids. Germline V gene data show CDR1 as PRHDT and CDR2 as FYEKMQ (reference sequence). With V trimmed by 0 bases and J by 0 bases, 4 bases remained unmatched. The CDR3 DNA sequence: TGTGCCAGCAGCTTAGGACAGGGGGTTGGTAGCAATCAGCCCCAGCATTTT. Residues: CASSLGQGVGSNQPQHF.

The chain couples TRBV5-1 to TRBJ1-4, with D unclear. The germline V gene encodes CDR1 SGHRS and CDR2 YFSETQ. The V end lost 1 base, the J end lost 5 bases, and 12 bases lay between the germline ends. This CDR3 is built from 15 residues. The CDR3 DNA follows: TGCGCCAGCAGCTTGTCGGGAAGGGAAAATGAAAAACTGTTTTTT. Protein sequence: CASSLSGRENEKLFF.

The CDR3 here is CAWSRSGRGYNEQFF. For the CDR3, the DNA is TGTGCCTGGAGTCGGAGTGGACGGGGATACAATGAGCAGTTCTTC. The V gene is TRBV30, the J gene TRBJ2-1, with D possibly matching TRBD2 (5 bases). Trimming shortened V by 2 bases and J by 4 bases, and 15 bases separated the two germline ends. The germline V gene has CDR1 GTSNPN and CDR2 SVGIG (reference sequence). The CDR3 is 15 residues long.

The V gene is TRBV7-2, the J gene TRBJ2-1; TRBD1 is a possible D gene (5 bases). With 1 base removed from V and 6 bases from J, the gap between germline ends came to 7 bases. Germline V lookup: CDR1 SGHTA, CDR2 FQGNSA. The CDR3 totals 13 residues. CDR3 sequence reads: CASSLGRVNEQFF. In DNA, the CDR3 is TGTGCCAGCAGCTTAGGCAGGGTCAATGAGCAGTTCTTC.

V and J are TRBV4-2 and TRBJ1-2, with TRBD1 as a possible D gene (6 bases). Looked up from germline, CDR1 is LGHNA and CDR2 is YNFKEQ. The CDR3 totals 14 residues. The ends were cut back, 0 bases at V and 8 bases at J, with 13 bases in the middle. This CDR3 is CASSQDLTGRGYTF. DNA of the CDR3: TGTGCCAGCAGCCAAGATTTGACAGGACGGGGCTACACCTTC.

This clone was detected only a few times. This chain joins TRBV5-1 and TRBJ2-7; the D gene is possibly TRBD1 (5 bases). CDR1 and CDR2 from the germline V gene are SGHRS and YFSETQ. Trimming pared 0 bases from V and 1 base from J, leaving 14 bases between. The length of the CDR3 is 16 residues. In DNA form, the CDR3 reads TGCGCCAGCAGCTTGGGCCCAGGGTTACCTTCCTACGAGCAGTACTTC. It specifies CASSLGPGLPSYEQYF.